This TCR beta chain was retrieved from a study of beta chain features in type 1 diabetes. This clone was recorded many times. Its antigen remains unknown. The V gene end was trimmed by 3 bases and the J gene end by 4 bases; junction bases not matched to a gene: 7. The CDR3 is 15 amino acids. Germline CDR1 reads SGHAT; CDR2 reads FQNNGV. Whole-study results and caveats: A moderate, significant TCRB CDR3 shortening appeared in type 1 diabetes across four CD4+ subsets.

The whole isolated RNA underwent reverse transcription, so sequencing captured expressed TCRB transcripts. An average of approximately 4 million reads was obtained for naive, central memory and regulatory T cell samples. Data came from immunoSEQ multiplex PCR; TCRdb stores just in-frame clones and leaves some out. The sample holds some 270,000 clones, 7.5% to 9.5% seen once. Sequencing input: central memory CD4+ T cells from blood. The clonotype was recovered from a woman aged 18-29 years in good health. The chain is built from TRBV11-2 and TRBJ2-3; the match to TRBD2 covers 7 bases. CDR3 sequence reads: CASSFGRGRPDTQYF. The DNA for the CDR3 is TGTGCCAGCAGCTTTGGGCGGGGGAGGCCAGATACGCAGTATTTT. Using reference TRBV11-2 and TRBJ2-3 for the parts outside the CDR3, the full variable domain is EAGVAQSPRYKIIEKRQSVAFWCNPISGHATLYWYQQILGQGPKLLIQFQNNGVVDDSQLPKDRFSAERLKGVDSTLKIQPAKLEDSAVYLCASSFGRGRPDTQYFGPGTRLTVL.